The 26 T cell receptor beta chains presented below share a single source sample, sequenced in a study of T cell responses to AZD1222 COVID-19 vaccine. Clones were read by immunoSEQ multiplex PCR, and TCRdb kept only the in-frame ones, dropping some. The sample features under 150,000 clones, with 2% to 2.5% in its top ten. What was sequenced was peripheral blood. These receptors all stem from an adult in good health.

The V call is TRBV6-5, the J call TRBJ1-1, with TRBD1 matching 7 bases. V lost 6 bases, J lost 6 bases, and 4 bases stayed unmatched. Germline-derived CDR1 and CDR2 are MNHEY and SVGAGI. This CDR3 is built from 12 residues. The chain's CDR3 is CASSQQGAEAFF. CDR3 sequence (DNA): TGTGCCAGCAGCCAGCAGGGGGCTGAAGCTTTCTTT.

This rearrangement joins TRBV24-1 to TRBJ2-1, with D perhaps matching TRBD2 (6 bases). This CDR3 has 14 amino acids. Germline V lookup: CDR1 KGHDR, CDR2 SFDVKD. The germline V and J ends were trimmed by 4 bases and 7 bases, with 13 bases remaining between them. CDR3 DNA sequence: TGTGCCACCAGTGACCACTCTGGGAGGAATGAGCAGTTCTTC. Translated, it gives CATSDHSGRNEQFF.

The V call is TRBV4-1, the J call TRBJ2-3; 9 bases fit TRBD2. The CDR3 runs 15 residues. Germline V gene sequence: CDR1 MGHRA, CDR2 YSYEKL. Trimming at V came to 2 bases and at J to 3 bases, leaving 3 bases not matched to a gene. Here the CDR3 reads CASSQLAGLTDTQYF. Written as DNA, the CDR3 is TGCGCCAGCAGCCAACTAGCGGGATTAACAGATACGCAGTATTTT.

The V call is TRBV25-1, the J call TRBJ1-1; 7 bases are shared with TRBD1. Trimming took 6 bases from V and 4 from J; bases not matched to a gene: 5. The CDR3 runs 13 residues. Germline V gives CDR1 MGHDK, CDR2 SYGVNS. CDR3 DNA: TGTGCCAGCAGGGAGGGGGCGCGCACTGAAGCTTTCTTT. It is translated as CASREGARTEAFF.

The chain links TRBV19 to TRBJ1-1, with 7 bases fitting TRBD1. In germline, CDR1 is LNHDA, CDR2 SQIVND (reference sequence). This CDR3 is built from 13 residues. Unmatched junction bases numbered 3, after V lost 7 bases and J lost 1 base. For the CDR3, the DNA is TGTGCCAGTATGGGGACAGCGAACACTGAAGCTTTCTTT. The encoded protein is CASMGTANTEAFF.

J is TRBJ1-2 and V is TRBV15, with D maybe TRBD1 (6 bases). The germline CDR1 and CDR2 sequences are LNHNV and YYDKDF (reference sequence). This CDR3 is 15 amino acids long. Trimming removed 0 bases from V and 7 bases from J, with 15 bases in between. The CDR3: CATSRDQGLEVGYTF. The CDR3 DNA reads TGTGCCACCAGCAGAGATCAGGGGTTGGAGGTTGGCTACACCTTC.

This CDR3 reads CASSTLAGVDNEQFF. In DNA form, the CDR3 reads TGTGCCAGCAGCACCTTAGCGGGGGTGGACAATGAGCAGTTCTTC. This sequence joins TRBV6-4 and TRBJ2-1; 9 bases are shared with TRBD2. The germline V gene encodes CDR1 MRHNA and CDR2 SNTAGT. V lost 6 bases to trimming and J lost 5 bases; unmatched junction nucleotides: 8. The CDR3 extends over 15 amino acids.

Points on this clone: In the same sample, other DNA sequences code for this CDR3. The rearrangement joins TRBV27 to TRBJ1-1; D remains ambiguous. CDR1 is MNHEY, CDR2 SMNVEV, per germline (reference sequence). V gave up 1 base and J gave up 0 bases, with 6 bases separating them. The length of the CDR3 is 14 residues. The CDR3 coding sequence is TGTGCCAGCAGTTTATTCCGGGTGAACACTGAAGCTTTCTTT. Protein product: CASSLFRVNTEAFF.

J is TRBJ1-2 and V is TRBV7-8; weak D call: TRBD1 (5 bases). Germline V gene lookup returns CDR1 SGHVS and CDR2 FQNEAQ. CDR3 length equals 15 residues. The V gene lost 1 base and the J gene lost 4 bases, with 13 bases spanning the gap. The CDR3 DNA is TGTGCCAGCAGCTTAGTTCCAGGGTCGGGCTATGGCTACACCTTC. It codes for CASSLVPGSGYGYTF.

The rearrangement links TRBV12-3 or TRBV12-4 to TRBJ1-6; D not resolved. Trimming took 2 bases from V and 5 from J, leaving 4 bases between them. The CDR3 is made up of 13 amino acids. CDR3 sequence: CASSLTDNSPLHF. CDR3 DNA sequence: TGTGCCAGCAGTTTAACAGATAATTCACCCCTCCACTTT.

This sequence joins TRBV7-2 and TRBJ2-7; 9 bases map to TRBD2. The germline V gene has CDR1 SGHTA and CDR2 FQGNSA. The CDR3 is 14 amino acids. The trim removed 6 bases at V and 5 bases at J, leaving 8 bases unmatched. In nucleotides, the CDR3 is TGTGCCAGCAGTCCGGGACTAGCATCCGACGAGCAGTACTTC. It is translated as CASSPGLASDEQYF.

The chain employs TRBV9 and TRBJ2-5; 7 bases map to TRBD1. Germline CDR1 and CDR2: SGDLS and YYNGEE. V shed 3 bases and J 5 bases; nucleotides not matched to a gene: 7. The CDR3 consists of 14 residues. DNA for the CDR3: TGTGCCAGCAGCGCCCGACAGGGTCTGGAGACCCAGTACTTC. Residues: CASSARQGLETQYF.

This chain connects TRBV28 to TRBJ1-6; the match to TRBD1 covers 7 bases. V was clipped by 0 bases and J by 8 bases; unmatched bases: 1. The CDR3 spans 14 residues. Germline V gene data show CDR1 as MDHEN and CDR2 as SYDVKM. The chain's CDR3 is CASSLWQGDSPLHF. The CDR3 bases are TGTGCCAGCAGTTTATGGCAGGGGGATTCACCCCTCCACTTT.

The chain links TRBV9 to TRBJ1-6; D unclear. From germline, CDR1 is SGDLS and CDR2 YYNGEE. The CDR3 consists of 16 residues. Trimming removed 0 bases from V and 7 bases from J, with 14 bases in between. This chain's CDR3 is CASSVGSVSGNSPLHF. Here the CDR3 DNA reads TGTGCCAGCAGCGTAGGTTCGGTCAGCGGGAATTCACCCCTCCACTTT.

This chain uses TRBV6-5 with TRBJ1-2; D gene uncertain. Trimming cost V 0 bases and J 11 bases, with 10 bases left between them. Per the germline V gene, CDR1 is MNHEY and CDR2 is SVGAGI. The CDR3 is 12 residues long. The CDR3 region has the DNA TGTGCCAGCAGTTACTCGGACGGACCTTACACCTTC. It translates to CASSYSDGPYTF.

V usage is TRBV2 and J usage is TRBJ1-3; 8 bases are a match to TRBD1. After removal of 6 bases from V and 4 bases from J, the junction contained 5 bases not matched to a gene. The length of the CDR3 is 14 residues. CDR1 is SNHLY and CDR2 is FYNNEI in the germline V gene. The CDR3 DNA reads TGTGCCAGCAGACCCAGGGGGCTCGGAAACACCATATATTTT. Translation gives CASRPRGLGNTIYF.

As to this clone: The junction shows a germline mismatch at one end, possibly a read error. The rearrangement links TRBV6-5 to TRBJ2-5; D may match TRBD1 or TRBD2 (5 bases each). Germline loops: CDR1 MNHEY, CDR2 SVGAGI. This CDR3 has 16 amino acids. CDR3 DNA: TGTGCCAGCAGTAACTCGGGACCCATGTACCAAGAGACCCAGTACTTC. This encodes CASSNSGPMYQETQYF.

CDR3 DNA sequence: TGTGCCAGCAGCTTACGGGACCCTAATTCACCCCTCCACTTT. Translating it yields CASSLRDPNSPLHF. The genes are TRBV7-9 and TRBJ1-6; D is perhaps TRBD1 (5 bases). The CDR3 runs 14 residues. V gave up 2 bases and J gave up 6 bases, with 8 bases separating them. Germline loops: CDR1 SEHNR, CDR2 FQNEAQ (reference sequence). Together with reference TRBV7-9 and TRBJ1-6, the CDR3 gives the full variable domain: DTGVSQNPRHKITKRGQNVTFRCDPISEHNRLYWYRQTLGQGPEFLTYFQNEAQLEKSRLLSDRFSAERPKGSFSTLEIQRTEQGDSAMYLCASSLRDPNSPLHFGNGTRLTVT.

The rearrangement joins TRBV2 to TRBJ1-2; TRBD1 matches at 7 bases. Germline CDR1 is SNHLY and CDR2 is FYNNEI. The junction had 10 bases not matched to a gene; V was cut back by 6 bases and J by 3 bases. The CDR3 has 15 residues. The CDR3 DNA reads as TGTGCCAGCAGGACCGGGACAGCTTATGACTATGGCTACACCTTC. This translates into CASRTGTAYDYGYTF.

The rearrangement links TRBV5-1 to TRBJ1-6, with D unresolved. V gave up 4 bases and J gave up 9 bases, with 14 bases separating them. This CDR3 has 14 amino acids. Germline CDR1 is SGHRS and CDR2 is YFSETQ. CDR3 residues: CASSPSGPASPLHF. The CDR3 region has the DNA TGCGCCAGCAGCCCCTCCGGGCCCGCTTCACCCCTCCACTTT. The whole variable domain, filled in from reference TRBV5-1 and TRBJ1-6, reads KAGVTQTPRYLIKTRGQQVTLSCSPISGHRSVSWYQQTPGQGLQFLFEYFSETQRNKGNFPGRFSGRQFSNSRSEMNVSTLELGDSALYLCASSPSGPASPLHFGNGTRLTVT.

V is TRBV18 and J is TRBJ1-4; 7 nucleotides agree with TRBD1. The CDR3 length is 14 residues. V gave up 4 bases and J gave up 8 bases; unmatched junction bases: 7. The germline V gene encodes CDR1 KGHSH and CDR2 LQKENI. CDR3 nucleotide sequence: TGTGCCAGCTCACAGGGACAGCCCGGGGAAAAACTGTTTTTT. It specifies CASSQGQPGEKLFF.

The chain recombines TRBV7-3 with TRBJ2-2; the D call may be TRBD1 or TRBD2 (5 bases each). This CDR3 comprises 16 residues. Germline V gene sequence: CDR1 SGHTA, CDR2 FQGTGA. V shed 2 bases and J shed 2 bases, with 12 bases lying between them. The CDR3 is CASSLDGGVNTGELFF. CDR3 nucleotides: TGTGCCAGCAGCTTAGATGGGGGAGTCAACACCGGGGAGCTGTTTTTT. Complete variable domain (other parts from reference TRBV7-3 and TRBJ2-2): GAGVSQTPSNKVTEKGKYVELRCDPISGHTALYWYRQSLGQGPEFLIYFQGTGAADDSGLPNDRFFAVRPEGSVSTLKIQRTERGDSAVYLCASSLDGGVNTGELFFGEGSRLTVL.

The chain employs TRBV5-4 and TRBJ2-5, with 9 nucleotides matching TRBD1. Germline CDR1 SGHNT, CDR2 YYREEE (reference sequence). This CDR3 has 15 amino acids. The J segment lost 5 bases and the V segment lost 0 bases, leaving 5 bases of the junction unmatched. The CDR3: CASSLVQGADETQYF. The CDR3, as DNA: TGTGCCAGCAGCTTGGTACAGGGGGCGGACGAGACCCAGTACTTC.

The chain carries TRBV6-5 and TRBJ1-2, with a weak D call TRBD1 (5 bases). This CDR3 is 12 amino acids long. With 10 bases removed from V and 4 bases from J, the gap between germline ends came to 13 bases. The germline gives CDR1 MNHEY, CDR2 SVGAGI. CDR3 bases: TGTGCCACCAACTGGGGACTCTATGGCTACACCTTC. Its translation is CATNWGLYGYTF.

This rearrangement joins TRBV7-9 to TRBJ2-2; tentatively, D is TRBD2 (7 bases). Trimming stripped 5 bases from V and 2 bases from J, with 18 bases between. This CDR3 is built from 17 residues. CDR1 and CDR2 from the germline V gene are SEHNR and FQNEAQ (reference sequence). The DNA for the CDR3 is TGTGCCAGCAGCGAAAGGGGGAGGGGACTTAACACCGGGGAGCTGTTTTTT. Its translation is CASSERGRGLNTGELFF.

The genes are TRBV6-2 or TRBV6-3 and TRBJ2-1; 9 bases match TRBD1. V lost 4 bases and J lost 1; bases outside the gene matches: 5. Germline V gene lookup returns CDR1 MNHEY and CDR2 SVGEGT. This CDR3 region has 16 residues. CDR3 amino acids: CASSSTGTGSYNEQFF. As DNA, the CDR3 is TGTGCCAGCAGTTCCACCGGGACAGGGTCCTACAATGAGCAGTTCTTC.